The 12 T cell receptor beta chains below all came from one sample that was sequenced in a study of T cells expressing NK-cell markers. TCRdb re-called the 5' RACE reads; one entry per CDR3 protein, DNA not given. Seen in this sample are around 550,000 distinct CDR3 sequences; the ten most common clones hold approximately 4%. The sequenced sample was blood T cells: a sorted CD56 or NKG2C T cell subset, CD4+ or CD8+ T cells, or bulk PBMC T cells (not recorded which). Receptors originate from a man aged 18 to 30 in good health.

The genes are TRBV25-1 and TRBJ2-5; checking the TCRdb D call of TRBD1 is not possible without DNA. The CDR3 contains 13 residues. The V gene's germline CDR1 is MGHDK and CDR2 SYGVNS. This CDR3 is CASSEQSGTGQYF.

CDR3 sequence reads: CASSLSFLGSRTGELFF. The chain recombines TRBV27 with TRBJ2-2. The CDR3 contains 17 residues. From germline, CDR1 is MNHEY and CDR2 SMNVEV (reference sequence).

The CDR3 reads CASSSVSYGETQYF. The rearrangement uses TRBV7-2 and TRBJ2-5. Germline CDR1 is SGHTA and CDR2 is FQGNSA. The length of the CDR3 is 14 residues.

The V call is TRBV7-9, the J call TRBJ2-1. There are 16 residues in the CDR3. Germline V CDR1 and CDR2: SEHNR, FQNEAQ (reference sequence). CDR3 protein: CASSLSDWPKVNEQFF.

The rearrangement links TRBV30 to TRBJ2-7. The germline CDR1 and CDR2 sequences are GTSNPN and SVGIG (reference sequence). The CDR3 is 12 residues long. The CDR3 loop reads CAWSLQGYEQYF.

The chain couples TRBV5-1 to TRBJ2-3; the D call from TCRdb, TRBD2, cannot be confirmed without DNA. The CDR3 spans 22 residues. CDR1 and CDR2 from the germline V gene are SGHRS and YFSETQ. CDR3 region: CASSSLPGTSGSPTQSTDTQYF.

The gene calls are TRBV12-3 or TRBV12-4 and TRBJ1-5; there is no DNA to check the TCRdb D call of TRBD1. The CDR3 runs 11 residues. This CDR3 is CASNRGGAQHF.

The rearrangement joins TRBV6-5 to TRBJ1-1; the TCRdb call, TRBD1, lacks DNA for checking. Germline V gene lookup returns CDR1 MNHEY and CDR2 SVGAGI. The CDR3 contains 19 residues. The CDR3 protein is CASSYLRKRTTGGGAEAFF.

The CDR3: CASSTGREVSEQYF. The chain has TRBV27 and TRBJ2-7; TCRdb names TRBD2, which stays unverified in the absence of DNA. The CDR3 has 14 residues. Looked up from germline, CDR1 is MNHEY and CDR2 is SMNVEV (reference sequence).

The chain combines TRBV15 with TRBJ2-1. Germline V CDR1 and CDR2: LNHNV, YYDKDF (reference sequence). The CDR3 spans 11 residues. The CDR3: CATSGDNEQFF.

The V call is TRBV6-5, the J call TRBJ2-2; with no DNA, the TCRdb D assignment of TRBD1 cannot be verified. Germline assignment: CDR1 MNHEY and CDR2 SVGAGI. CDR3 size: 16 residues. The CDR3 loop reads CASSYYPQGDTGELFF.

The chain is built from TRBV24-1 and TRBJ2-2; with no DNA, the TCRdb D assignment of TRBD1 cannot be verified. This CDR3 has 16 amino acids. Germline CDR1 is KGHDR and CDR2 is SFDVKD. CDR3 sequence reads: CATSDLDRVGTGELFF.